Following are 10 T cell receptor beta chains from one sample sequenced in a study of blood T cell repertoires in COVID-19. Using immunoSEQ multiplex PCR, the repertoire was profiled, and TCRdb retains in-frame clones only, with some absent. The sample carries under 200,000 clones, 80% recorded once. Material for sequencing was peripheral blood. These receptors came from a man aged 55 to 69 with acute or convalescent COVID-19.

This clone was seen once. V and J are TRBV5-4 and TRBJ1-6; TRBD1 is a possible D gene (5 bases). The CDR3 has 15 residues. CDR1 SGHNT and CDR2 YYREEE come from the germline V gene (reference sequence). The ends were cut back, 4 bases at V and 0 bases at J, with 8 bases in the middle. CDR3 coding DNA: TGTGCCAGCAGCCGACAGAGCTCCTATAATTCACCCCTCCACTTT. Its translation is CASSRQSSYNSPLHF.

The chain recombines TRBV25-1 with TRBJ2-7; 7 nucleotides line up with TRBD1. This CDR3 has 13 residues. Germline trimming cut 7 bases from V and 4 bases from J; bases unmatched to any gene: 7. Germline V gene data show CDR1 as MGHDK and CDR2 as SYGVNS. The CDR3 loop is CASKKGAGYEQYF. The CDR3 bases are TGTGCCAGCAAGAAGGGGGCAGGGTACGAGCAGTACTTC.

This chain connects TRBV19 to TRBJ1-5; the D gene is possibly TRBD1 (6 bases). Trimming took 0 bases from V and 2 from J, leaving 14 bases between them. Germline CDR1 is LNHDA and CDR2 is SQIVND (reference sequence). The CDR3 totals 17 residues. The CDR3 nucleotides are TGTGCCAGTAGTATAGACCCGAACAGGGTAGGCAATCAGCCCCAGCATTTT. Its translation: CASSIDPNRVGNQPQHF.

The CDR3 sequence: CATTSEELSSYNSPLHF. The CDR3 DNA is TGTGCCACTACATCGGAGGAATTAAGCTCCTATAATTCACCCCTCCACTTT. The chain links TRBV7-9 to TRBJ1-6; D remains unclear. This CDR3 has 17 amino acids. Per germline, CDR1 SEHNR and CDR2 FQNEAQ (reference sequence). V gave up 10 bases and J gave up 0 bases, with 19 bases separating them.

The chain uses TRBV12-3 or TRBV12-4 and TRBJ1-2; possibly TRBD1 for D (5 bases). The CDR3 runs 13 residues. V lost 3 bases to trimming and J lost 6 bases, with 11 bases between them. Here the CDR3 reads CASSLWGEDGYTF. As DNA, the CDR3 is TGTGCCAGCAGTTTGTGGGGGGAAGATGGCTACACCTTC.

The J gene is TRBJ2-3, the V gene TRBV12-3 or TRBV12-4; tentative D call: TRBD2 (5 bases). Trimming took 3 bases from V and 4 from J, leaving 5 bases between them. The CDR3 has 12 amino acids. In DNA, the CDR3 is TGTGCCAGCAGTTTTAGCGCAGATACGCAGTATTTT. As protein: CASSFSADTQYF.

The chain has TRBV18 and TRBJ2-1, with 9 bases aligning to TRBD1. Per the germline V gene, CDR1 is KGHSH and CDR2 is LQKENI. Trimming at V came to 8 bases and at J to 7 bases, leaving 9 bases not matched to a gene. CDR3 size: 14 residues. The CDR3 coding sequence is TGTGCCAGCCTGCCGGGACAGGGCGAGAATGAGCAGTTCTTC. This encodes CASLPGQGENEQFF.

This clone was recorded once. J is TRBJ2-1 and V is TRBV6-1; D might be TRBD1 (5 bases). The CDR3 covers 14 residues. Germline V lookup: CDR1 MNHNS, CDR2 SASEGT. V was cut by 2 bases and J by 8 bases, with 13 bases left in between. Here the CDR3 reads CASSEQGISDEQFF. CDR3 DNA sequence: TGTGCCAGCAGTGAACAGGGAATTAGTGATGAGCAGTTCTTC.

This clone was recorded a few times. J is TRBJ1-1 and V is TRBV3-1 (or the pseudogene TRBV3-2); D is uncertain. V dropped 0 bases and J dropped 1 base, with 9 bases sitting between them. Germline CDR1 is LGHDT and CDR2 is YNNKEL (reference sequence). The CDR3 totals 15 residues. CDR3 loop: CASSQEAGTNTEAFF. The CDR3 coding sequence is TGTGCCAGCAGCCAAGAGGCGGGAACGAACACTGAAGCTTTCTTT.

The chain employs TRBV7-2 and TRBJ1-3; 8 bases fit TRBD1. The CDR3 loop spans 15 amino acids. With 7 bases clipped from V and 4 bases from J, the junction kept 9 bases outside the gene matches. The germline gives CDR1 SGHTA, CDR2 FQGNSA. Here the CDR3 DNA reads TGTGCCAGCACCGCCCGGACAGGGACAGGAAACACCATATATTTT. This translates into CASTARTGTGNTIYF.